This TCR beta chain was recovered during a study of cytomegalovirus exposure and HLA in healthy donors. In germline, CDR1 is LNHDA, CDR2 SQIVND (reference sequence). J was trimmed by 5 bases and V by 6 bases; bases with no gene match: 9. The CDR3 spans 14 residues. The primer mix had 60 Vbeta and 13 Jbeta primers. The data were produced by immunoSEQ multiplex PCR, yet TCRdb's version contains in-frame clones alone and is incomplete. The repertoire holds approximately 110,000 clones, with over 65% as singletons. This sequence was found in a man aged 40-49 years in good health and CMV-seropositive. The sample comprised PBMCs. The chain uses TRBV19 and TRBJ2-5; 7 nucleotides align to TRBD1. The CDR3 DNA sequence: TGTGCCAGTAGCCGAAGAGGGGGCGCGGAGACCCAGTACTTC. As protein: CASSRRGGAETQYF.